A single sample is the source of the 8 T cell receptor beta chains below, sequenced in a study of response to subunit inactivated influenza vaccine. TCRdb reprocessed the RT-PCR reads with MiXCR, giving one entry per CDR3 protein. This sample has roughly 710,000 distinct CDR3 sequences, with approximately 14% found just once. Sequencing was performed on PBMCs from blood, taken approximately 15 days before vaccination. The source of these receptors is a man aged 50-59 years who received an inactivated influenza vaccine.

The rearrangement joins TRBV27 to TRBJ2-1; D is uncertain. The CDR3 runs 14 residues. Trimming removed 2 bases at V and 10 bases at J, with 15 bases between. Germline values: CDR1 MNHEY, CDR2 SMNVEV (reference sequence). The CDR3 DNA reads as TGTGCCAGCAGTTTAAAGTTTAGCCCCGCAGAGCAGTTCTTC. It yields the protein CASSLKFSPAEQFF.

Points on this clonotype: This may come from a read error, since a much larger clone is one base off. V is TRBV28 and J is TRBJ2-2; D is unclear. CDR1 is MDHEN, CDR2 SYDVKM, per germline. With 3 bases removed from V and 4 bases from J, the gap between germline ends came to 9 bases. The CDR3 consists of 14 residues. The CDR3 region is CASSLVQTTGELFF. The CDR3 nucleotides are TGTGCCAGCAGTTTGGTCCAGACCACCGGGGAGCTGTTTTTT.

This clonotype has a count of ten or more. The V and J genes are TRBV10-3 and TRBJ2-7; D call uncertain. This CDR3 spans 12 amino acids. V dropped 4 bases and J dropped 3 bases, with 7 bases sitting between them. Germline V gene data show CDR1 as ENHRY and CDR2 as SYGVKD. This chain's CDR3 is CAISGNSYEQYF. The CDR3 DNA sequence: TGTGCCATCAGTGGTAACAGCTACGAGCAGTACTTC.

The rearrangement uses TRBV5-1 and TRBJ1-1, with 7 bases fitting TRBD1. Per the germline V gene, CDR1 is SGHRS and CDR2 is YFSETQ. The CDR3 covers 13 residues. V lost 3 bases and J lost 8; bases outside the gene matches: 7. In DNA, the CDR3 is TGCGCCAGCAGCTCGACAGGGTCCGTAGAAGCTTTCTTT. Protein product: CASSSTGSVEAFF.

For the CDR3, the DNA is TGTGCCAGCAGTTTCAGTTTCAATCAGCCCCAGCATTTT. Translation gives CASSFSFNQPQHF. This chain links TRBV28 with TRBJ1-5; unclear D gene. V gave up 3 bases and J gave up 3 bases, with 6 bases separating them. This CDR3 spans 13 amino acids. Per germline, CDR1 MDHEN and CDR2 SYDVKM.

The chain uses TRBV4-3 and TRBJ1-2; tentative D call: TRBD1 (5 bases). The CDR3 consists of 14 residues. The germline V gene encodes CDR1 LGHNA and CDR2 YSLEER. The V end was cut by 4 bases, the J end by 4 bases, with 13 bases between. CDR3 amino acids: CASSRDGLSYGYTF. The DNA for the CDR3 is TGCGCCAGCAGCCGGGACGGACTGAGCTATGGCTACACCTTC.

Only a few counts were recorded for this clonotype. The chain combines TRBV19 with TRBJ2-7; D possibly corresponds to TRBD1 (5 bases). The CDR3 has 15 residues. Per the germline V gene, CDR1 is LNHDA and CDR2 is SQIVND (reference sequence). Trimming pared 3 bases from V and 1 base from J, leaving 13 bases between. DNA for the CDR3: TGTGCCAGTAGTATGGGGCAGGTTGGTTCCTACGAGCAGTACTTC. Residues: CASSMGQVGSYEQYF.

The gene calls are TRBV10-2 and TRBJ2-7, with 10 bases matching TRBD2. The length of the CDR3 is 15 residues. J gave up 5 bases and V 2 bases, and 6 bases lay outside the gene matches. Germline lookup yields CDR1 WSHSY and CDR2 SAAADI. The chain's CDR3 is CASSERSSGGDEQYF. For the CDR3, the DNA is TGCGCCAGCAGTGAGCGCTCTAGCGGGGGAGACGAGCAGTACTTC.